The present T cell receptor (beta chain) was sequenced within a study of beta chain features in type 1 diabetes. Study conclusions and caveats: Resolution of whether HLA type affects TCRB rearrangement was not achieved here. In cDNA sequencing, cells with high TCR expression could be over-represented. PCR may have favored shorter templates equally in patients and controls. People with Type 1 diabetes carried modestly yet significantly shorter TCRB CDR3s in all four CD4+ subsets.

This CDR3 is 14 amino acids long. Per germline, CDR1 LNHDA and CDR2 SQIVND (reference sequence). V was cut by 7 bases and J by 2 bases, with 11 bases left in between. The authors obtained over 95% purity in all sorted populations. Investigators reverse transcribed all isolated RNA, so they sequenced expressed TCRB transcripts. Profiling relied on immunoSEQ multiplex PCR, and the TCRdb table lists in-frame clones only, not all of them. Among approximately 43,000 clones listed, around 63% were seen once. This clone was seen only a few times. The antigen remains undetermined. The chain employs TRBV19 and TRBJ2-2; D is undetermined. The clonotype was recovered from a man younger than 45 with type 1 diabetes. Some clones in this sample may be carry-over from other donors' samples. Sample: Tregs from blood. CDR3 DNA sequence: TGTGCCAGTACCCCCCGAGGTAACACCGGGGAGCTGTTTTTT. Translated: CASTPRGNTGELFF.